These 5 T cell receptor beta chains came from one sample sequenced in a study of human T cells and chemical hapten exposure. TCRdb fed the RACE reads into MiXCR, producing one record per CDR3 protein. The repertoire holds 75,000 to 95,000 distinct CDR3 sequences, with about an eighth as singletons. Described time point: patch test 1, 2 weeks after DPC sensitization. Specified treatment: therapeutic diphenylcyclopropenone sensitization with weekly scalp DPC. The material was whole blood, obtained in connection with sensitization to the hapten diphenylcyclopropenone (DPC). These receptor sequences come from an older woman with alopecia areata. Some clones in this sample may be carry-over from other donors' samples.

The table lists this clonotype with a few counts. This chain links TRBV6-5 with TRBJ2-2, with TRBD2 matching over 10 bases. Germline assignment: CDR1 MNHEY and CDR2 SVGAGI. There are 16 residues in the CDR3. J lost 3 bases, V lost 6 bases, and 7 bases had no gene match. The CDR3 DNA is TGTGCCAGCAGGAAAGCGGGGGGGTTTGACACCGGGGAGCTGTTTTTT. It translates to CASRKAGGFDTGELFF.

There are many counts of this clonotype. The V and J genes are TRBV27 and TRBJ2-5, with 9 bases identical to TRBD1. The V and J ends lost 3 bases and 4 bases, in that order; junction bases with no gene match: 3. Germline CDR1 and CDR2: MNHEY and SMNVEV (reference sequence). The CDR3 runs 14 residues. The CDR3 nucleotides are TGTGCCAGCAGTTTCACACAGGGGGCAGAGACCCAGTACTTC. Protein product: CASSFTQGAETQYF.

This clonotype was counted only a few times. The J gene is TRBJ2-3, the V gene TRBV7-2, with 7 bases aligning to TRBD1. The J segment lost 4 bases and the V segment lost 1 base, leaving 8 bases of the junction unmatched. CDR1 and CDR2 from the germline V gene are SGHTA and FQGNSA. The CDR3 is 16 residues long. This chain's CDR3 is CASSLGARGRSDTQYF. CDR3 DNA sequence: TGTGCCAGCAGCTTAGGTGCTAGGGGGCGTTCAGATACGCAGTATTTT. Complete variable domain (other parts from reference TRBV7-2 and TRBJ2-3): GAGVSQSPSNKVTEKGKDVELRCDPISGHTALYWYRQSLGQGLEFLIYFQGNSAPDKSGLPSDRFSAERTGGSVSTLTIQRTQQEDSAVYLCASSLGARGRSDTQYFGPGTRLTVL.

The table lists this clonotype with many counts. The chain links TRBV12-3 or TRBV12-4 to TRBJ1-1; TRBD1 agrees at 11 bases. This CDR3 is 14 amino acids long. V gave up 5 bases and J gave up 4 bases; unmatched junction bases: 3. DNA for the CDR3: TGTGCCAGCAGTGGACAGGGGGCCGGCACTGAAGCTTTCTTT. It translates to CASSGQGAGTEAFF.

This clonotype was counted at least ten times. The rearrangement uses TRBV18 and TRBJ1-2; D uncertain. CDR3 length: 15 residues. Germline lookup yields CDR1 KGHSH and CDR2 LQKENI. V lost 1 base to trimming and J lost 0 bases, with 9 bases between them. The chain's CDR3 is CASSPQVGANYGYTF. CDR3 bases: TGTGCCAGCTCACCACAAGTTGGAGCTAACTATGGCTACACCTTC.